Here is one TCR beta chain with its context. CD8 cells regarded as naive lacked CD45RO, were positively chosen for CCR7, and omitted terminally differentiated effector memory CD45RA+ cells. In the authors' workflow: Junction-only sequences without quality scores came from ImmunoSEQ, so filtering differed. The data were produced by immunoSEQ multiplex PCR, yet TCRdb's version contains in-frame clones alone and is incomplete. V, J and clone size reflect that table, while D and trimming were determined from the DNA. The repertoire holds 500,000 to 700,000 clones, with 95% as singletons. This CDR3 is 15 amino acids long. V was cut by 0 bases and J by 6 bases, with 11 bases left in between. Looked up from germline, CDR1 is LGHNA and CDR2 is YNFKEQ. The sample originates from a study of shared clonotypes between healthy human individuals. Study-wide background: A donor's plate count was three for CD4 naive and three for CD4 memory; CD8 naive had two and CD8 memory one.

The sequence came from a woman aged 30 to 39 in good health. Sequencing was performed on naive CD8+ T cells sorted from blood. The chain recombines TRBV4-2 with TRBJ2-2; perhaps D is TRBD1 or TRBD2 (5 bases each). For the CDR3, the DNA is TGTGCCAGCAGCCAAGAAGAGGGGCTCTCCGGGGAGCTGTTTTTT. Its translation is CASSQEEGLSGELFF.